This record covers a single T cell receptor beta chain. The entry originates in a study of PD-1 blockade in classical Hodgkin lymphoma. The germline V gene encodes CDR1 MNHNS and CDR2 SASEGT. V dropped 4 bases and J dropped 6 bases, with 11 bases sitting between them. CDR3 length: 13 residues. The data were produced by immunoSEQ multiplex PCR, yet TCRdb's version contains in-frame clones alone and is incomplete. In the table there are under 30,000 clones, 70% to 75% of which are singletons. Every patient experienced relapse after autologous stem cell transplantation, and brentuximab vedotin exposure varied.

Material: peripheral blood mononuclear cells (PBMCs), obtained before the second cycle of nivolumab. This chain uses TRBV6-1 with TRBJ2-3; the D call may be TRBD1 or TRBD2 (5 bases each). The sequence came from a human donor with classical Hodgkin lymphoma. Written as DNA, the CDR3 is TGTGCCAGCAGTGCGGGGCCCACCGATACGCAGTATTTT. It yields the protein CASSAGPTDTQYF.